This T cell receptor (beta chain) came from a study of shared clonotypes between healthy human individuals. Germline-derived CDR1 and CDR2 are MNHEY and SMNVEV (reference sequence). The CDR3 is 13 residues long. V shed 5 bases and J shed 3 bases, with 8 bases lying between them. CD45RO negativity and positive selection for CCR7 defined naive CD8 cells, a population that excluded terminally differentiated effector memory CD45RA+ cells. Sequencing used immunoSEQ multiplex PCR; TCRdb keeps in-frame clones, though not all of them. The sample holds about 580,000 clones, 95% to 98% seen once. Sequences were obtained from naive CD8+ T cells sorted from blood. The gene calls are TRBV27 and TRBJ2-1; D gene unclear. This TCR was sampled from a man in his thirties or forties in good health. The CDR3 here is CASSRSNYNEQFF. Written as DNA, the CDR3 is TGTGCCAGCAGTCGATCAAACTACAATGAGCAGTTCTTC.